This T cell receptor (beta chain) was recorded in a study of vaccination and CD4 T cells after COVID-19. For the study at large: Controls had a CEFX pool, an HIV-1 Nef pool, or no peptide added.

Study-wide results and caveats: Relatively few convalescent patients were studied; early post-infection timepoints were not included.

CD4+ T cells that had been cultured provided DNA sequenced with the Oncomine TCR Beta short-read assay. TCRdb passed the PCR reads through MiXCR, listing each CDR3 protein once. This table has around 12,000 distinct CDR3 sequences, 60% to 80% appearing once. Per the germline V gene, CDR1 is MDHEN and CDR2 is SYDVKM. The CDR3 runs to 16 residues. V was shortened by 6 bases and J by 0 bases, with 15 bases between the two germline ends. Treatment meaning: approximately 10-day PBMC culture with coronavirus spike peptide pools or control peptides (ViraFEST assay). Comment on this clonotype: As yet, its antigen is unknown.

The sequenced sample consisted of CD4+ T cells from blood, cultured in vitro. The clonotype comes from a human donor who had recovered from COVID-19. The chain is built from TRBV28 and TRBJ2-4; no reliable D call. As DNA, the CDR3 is TGTGCCAGCAGCCGCCGACGGTTGCTAGCCAAAAACATTCAGTACTTC. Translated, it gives CASSRRRLLAKNIQYF. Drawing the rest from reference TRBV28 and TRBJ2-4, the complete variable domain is DVKVTQSSRYLVKRTGEKVFLECVQDMDHENMFWYRQDPGLGLRLIYFSYDVKMKEKGDIPEGYSVSREKKERFSLILESASTNQTSMYLCASSRRRLLAKNIQYFGAGTRLSVL.